These T cell receptor beta chains were read from a single sample in a study of OX40 agonist ivuxolimab in advanced cancers. Sequencing used immunoSEQ multiplex PCR; TCRdb keeps in-frame clones, though not all of them. This sample has fewer than 90,000 clones, with roughly 93% found just once. Sequencing used CD4+ or CD8+ T cells sorted from blood, obtained in a trial of the OX40 agonist ivuxolimab. These receptors all stem from an adult with an advanced solid tumor such as melanoma, head and neck, liver or kidney cancer. The CDR3 runs from the conserved cysteine through the conserved F or W. D genes are given only for firm matches. Clone size appears in some rows only: once, few, many, or a class for an expanded clone.

j_call: TRBJ2-3
clone_size: once
d_call: .
v_call: TRBV4-1
cdr3_aa: CASSQPDATDTQYF
cdr3_nt: TGCGCCAGCAGCCAACCCGACGCGACAGATACGCAGTATTTT

j_call: TRBJ2-2
clone_size: .
d_call: .
v_call: TRBV21-1
cdr3_aa: CASSKKKAVKAGELFF
cdr3_nt: TGTGCCAGCAGCAAAAAAAAAGCTGTAAAGGCCGGGGAGCTGTTTTTT

j_call: TRBJ1-2
clone_size: .
d_call: .
v_call: TRBV6-5
cdr3_aa: CASSYTAGGGSGYTF
cdr3_nt: TGTGCCAGCAGTTACACCGCCGGCGGCGGGTCTGGCTACACCTTC

j_call: TRBJ1-1
clone_size: .
d_call: TRBD1
v_call: TRBV5-5
cdr3_aa: CASSLVGQGDGAFF
cdr3_nt: TGTGCCAGCAGCTTGGTGGGACAGGGGGACGGCGCTTTCTTT

j_call: TRBJ2-7
clone_size: .
d_call: TRBD1
v_call: TRBV28
cdr3_aa: CASLKDRTEQYF
cdr3_nt: TGTGCCAGCTTGAAGGACAGGACGGAGCAGTACTTC

j_call: TRBJ2-1
clone_size: .
d_call: TRBD1
v_call: TRBV27
cdr3_aa: CASSWGQGYNEQFF
cdr3_nt: TGTGCCAGCAGTTGGGGACAGGGCTACAATGAGCAGTTCTTC

j_call: TRBJ1-2
clone_size: .
d_call: .
v_call: TRBV19
cdr3_aa: CASSVSFEGYGYTF
cdr3_nt: TGTGCCAGTAGTGTCTCATTCGAGGGCTATGGCTACACCTTC

j_call: TRBJ1-5
clone_size: once
d_call: .
v_call: TRBV5-1
cdr3_aa: CASSLVPGVNQPQHF
cdr3_nt: TGCGCCAGCAGCTTGGTTCCGGGGGTAAATCAGCCCCAGCATTTT

j_call: TRBJ2-1
clone_size: .
d_call: .
v_call: TRBV5-4
cdr3_aa: CASSFFPNEQFF
cdr3_nt: TGTGCCAGCAGCTTTTTCCCGAATGAGCAGTTCTTC

j_call: TRBJ2-7
clone_size: .
d_call: .
v_call: TRBV5-8
cdr3_aa: CANRGRGAYEQYF
cdr3_nt: TGTGCCAACCGTGGCCGGGGAGCCTACGAGCAGTACTTC

j_call: TRBJ2-2
clone_size: .
d_call: TRBD2
v_call: TRBV5-5
cdr3_aa: CASSPRLAGGPRTGELFF
cdr3_nt: TGTGCCAGCAGCCCACGACTAGCGGGGGGGCCCAGGACCGGGGAGCTGTTTTTT

j_call: TRBJ2-1
clone_size: .
d_call: .
v_call: TRBV30
cdr3_aa: CAWSPRHNEQFF
cdr3_nt: TGTGCCTGGAGCCCCCGGCACAATGAGCAGTTCTTC